The present T cell receptor beta chain was sequenced within a study of neurological immune-mediated disorders. As for time point: longitudinal time-point 3. As healthy controls, volunteers from a blood bank in Maryland, USA, were used. This clonotype was counted at least ten times. Its target is not known. Findings and limits, study-wide: Because no CDR3 amino acid sequences were shared across subjects by expanded clones, private repertoires were suggested in all groups.

The cDNA came from 5'RACE with 10-nucleotide random UMIs. TCRdb called the 5' RACE reads again in MiXCR, with one record for every CDR3 protein. The data show about 45,000 distinct CDR3 sequences, roughly 12% seen once. The sequence came from a man between 25 and 39 years old in good health. The sequencing sample was made of PBMCs.

Here the CDR3 reads CSVVRDSGAGDVYEQYF. The CDR3 DNA sequence: TGCAGCGTTGTGCGGGACAGTGGAGCGGGAGACGTCTACGAGCAGTACTTC. The rearrangement joins TRBV29-1 to TRBJ2-7, with D possibly TRBD2 on 8 matching bases. The CDR3 consists of 17 residues. Trimming pared 4 bases from V and 3 bases from J, leaving 25 bases between. Per germline, CDR1 SQVTM and CDR2 ANQGSEA.